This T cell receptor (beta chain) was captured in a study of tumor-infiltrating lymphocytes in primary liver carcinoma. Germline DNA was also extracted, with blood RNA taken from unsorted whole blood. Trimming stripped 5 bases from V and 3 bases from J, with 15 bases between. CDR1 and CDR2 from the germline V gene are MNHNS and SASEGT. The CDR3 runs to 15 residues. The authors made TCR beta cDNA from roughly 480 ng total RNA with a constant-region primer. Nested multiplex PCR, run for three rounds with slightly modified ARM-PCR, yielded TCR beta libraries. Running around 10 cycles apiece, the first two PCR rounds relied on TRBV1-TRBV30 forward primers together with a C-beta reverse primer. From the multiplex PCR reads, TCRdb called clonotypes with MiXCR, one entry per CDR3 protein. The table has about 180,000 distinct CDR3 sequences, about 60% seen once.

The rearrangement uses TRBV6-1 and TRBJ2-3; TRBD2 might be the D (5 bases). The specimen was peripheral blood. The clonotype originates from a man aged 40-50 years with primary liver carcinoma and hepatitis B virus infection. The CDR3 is CASSPQAGTTDTQYF. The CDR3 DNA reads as TGTGCCAGCAGTCCCCAGGCGGGCACGACAGATACGCAGTATTTT.